This is a list of T cell receptor beta chains from one sample in a study of Ad26.COV2.S vaccination and SARS-CoV-2 variants. Clones were read by immunoSEQ multiplex PCR, and TCRdb kept only the in-frame ones, dropping some. The sample includes 360,000 or so clones, around 87% of them seen just once. This sample comprised peripheral blood, obtained in a trial of Ad26.COV2.S vaccine versus placebo. These receptors were collected from a person aged 18-60 years who received the Ad26.COV2.S COVID-19 vaccine or a placebo. Both conserved end residues are part of each CDR3. A D gene is named only where the DNA matches it firmly. Size tells how often a clone was seen (once, few, many) or the class of an expanded clone, and some rows leave it out.

TRBJ2-5 TRBV14 NA 17 NA TGTGCCAGCAGCCACGTAGGGCAGGGAGTAGACCAAGAGACCCAGTACTTC CASSHVGQGVDQETQYF
TRBJ1-2 TRBV14 NA 13 NA TGTGCCAGCAGCCTTCTTGGTATCGATGGCTACACCTTC CASSLLGIDGYTF
TRBJ2-7 TRBV6-4 TRBD1 14 NA TGTGCCAGCAGCCCGGGACAGGGGACGTACGAGCAGTACTTC CASSPGQGTYEQYF
TRBJ1-2 TRBV11-1 NA 13 NA TGTGCCAGCAGCTTAGAAGGAGGGAAGGGCTACACCTTC CASSLEGGKGYTF
TRBJ1-2 TRBV10-3 NA 11 NA TGTGCCATGAGACACCCTCTGGGCTACACCTTC CAMRHPLGYTF
TRBJ1-5 TRBV4-3 NA 13 NA TGCGCCAGCAGCCTGGCTGACGGCCGGCCCCAGCATTTT CASSLADGRPQHF
TRBJ2-1 TRBV5-1 TRBD2 15 NA TGCGCCAGCAGCTGGCGGGGGAGGTCCCTGGATGAGCAGTTCTTC CASSWRGRSLDEQFF
TRBJ1-1 TRBV6-6 TRBD1 15 NA TGTGCCAGCAGTTCCCTACAGGGGGCGTACACTGAAGCTTTCTTT CASSSLQGAYTEAFF
TRBJ2-3 TRBV4-3 TRBD2 18 NA TGCGCCAGCAGCCAAGATTTGGCTAGCGGGCCTAGCACAGATACGCAGTATTTT CASSQDLASGPSTDTQYF
TRBJ1-2 TRBV7-9 NA 12 NA TGTGCCAGCAGCCTCGCCCTGGATGGCTACACCTTC CASSLALDGYTF
TRBJ2-5 TRBV19 TRBD2 17 NA TGTGCCAGTAGTACCGGACTAGCGGGGCGAACCCAAGAGACCCAGTACTTC CASSTGLAGRTQETQYF
TRBJ2-1 TRBV19 TRBD2 17 NA TGTGCCAGTAGTATGGTGACTAGCGGGACATACTACAATGAGCAGTTCTTC CASSMVTSGTYYNEQFF
TRBJ2-1 TRBV5-1 TRBD2 15 NA TGCGCCAGCAGCCCCGGGACTAGGTCCTACAATGAGCAGTTCTTC CASSPGTRSYNEQFF
TRBJ2-2 TRBV2 NA 13 NA TGTGCCACCTCTCTAGCGACTTCCGGGGAGCTGTTTTTT CATSLATSGELFF
TRBJ1-6 TRBV6-1 NA 14 NA TGTGCCAGCAGTGAATGGGAAAGGACCTCACCCCTCCACTTT CASSEWERTSPLHF
TRBJ2-5 TRBV13 NA 14 NA TGTGCCAGCAGCTCTCGGGGGCCCCAAGAGACCCAGTACTTC CASSSRGPQETQYF
TRBJ2-5 TRBV24-1 NA 12 NA TGTGCCACCAGTGACGCGCAAGAGACCCAGTACTTC CATSDAQETQYF
TRBJ1-5 TRBV10-1 NA 15 NA TGCGCCAGCAGAAAGACAGGTCTACCTAATCAGCCCCAGCATTTT CASRKTGLPNQPQHF
TRBJ1-1 TRBV6-6 NA 15 few TGTGCCAGCAGTTACGCCGAGGGTTGGGATACTGAAGCTTTCTTT CASSYAEGWDTEAFF
TRBJ2-7 TRBV7-9 NA 13 NA TGTGCCAGCAGCGACAGAAGCTCCTACGAGCAGTACTTC CASSDRSSYEQYF
TRBJ2-1 TRBV7-9 TRBD1 15 NA TGTGCCAGCAGCACCACAGGGGCCTCCTACAATGAGCAGTTCTTC CASSTTGASYNEQFF
TRBJ2-3 TRBV5-4 NA 17 NA TGTGCCAGCAGCCTGCGTTCGGGCAGGGCCCCCGCAGATACGCAGTATTTT CASSLRSGRAPADTQYF